Listed here is a single T cell receptor (beta chain). The antigen remains unidentified. Germline V lookup: CDR1 SGHRS, CDR2 YFSETQ. Between the trimmed V and J ends, which lost 2 bases and 0 bases, there was a span of 14 bases. The CDR3 length is 17 residues. The PCR ran on 60 Vbeta and 13 Jbeta primers. TCRdb's table, derived via immunoSEQ multiplex PCR, lists solely in-frame clones and lacks some. The sample holds approximately 190,000 clones, 85% to 90% seen once. The record originates from a study of cytomegalovirus exposure and HLA in healthy donors. The study's findings and limits: The study recorded 150 to 200 TCR beta chains that were cytomegalovirus-associated. Sequence variants that were highly shared formed a cluster that was likely a sequencing artifact.

The rearrangement uses TRBV5-1 and TRBJ2-2, with D maybe TRBD1 (6 bases). Sequenced sample: PBMCs. The TCR sequence derives from a man under 40 in good health and CMV-seronegative. The CDR3 loop is CASSFATTGSNTGELFF. The CDR3 region has the DNA TGCGCCAGCAGCTTTGCGACGACAGGTTCGAACACCGGGGAGCTGTTTTTT.